These T cell receptor beta chains were read from a single sample in a study of T cell repertoires in cytomegalovirus infection. TCRdb re-called the reads with MiXCR, one entry per CDR3 protein. The sample contains about 280,000 distinct CDR3 sequences, approximately 22% of which appear only once. No antigen has been identified for these receptors. Sample: cultured PBMCs, taken from culture after CMV antigen stimulation. The origin of the receptors is a human donor in good health (CMV status not recorded). Some clones in this sample may be carry-over from other donors' samples. Both conserved end residues are part of each CDR3. The D gene is left open where the match is weak. Where a row states a size, it is once, few, many or the class of an expanded clone; other rows omit it.

>TRBV6-5|TRBD1|NA|TRBJ1-2
TGTGCCAGCAGTTACGGACAGGGAAATGGCTACACCTTC
CASSYGQGNGYTF
>TRBV29-1|NA|NA|TRBJ2-2
TGCAGCGTACAGGGTTGGACCGGGGAGCTGTTTTTT
CSVQGWTGELFF
>TRBV7-3|TRBD1|few|TRBJ2-5
TGTGCCAGCAGCCCAGGTCCGGGACAGGGGGAAGAGACCCAGTACTTC
CASSPGPGQGEETQYF
>TRBV7-8|NA|few|TRBJ2-3
TGTGCCAGCAGCTTAGATCCGGGCGGCGCAGATACGCAGTATTTT
CASSLDPGGADTQYF
>TRBV6-5|NA|few|TRBJ2-3
TGTGCCAGCAGTTACTCTAGGACAGCCACAGATACGCAGTATTTT
CASSYSRTATDTQYF
>TRBV7-8|TRBD1|many|TRBJ2-5
TGTGCCAGCAGCCCCGGACAGGGGTTATTGGGGACCCAGTACTTC
CASSPGQGLLGTQYF
>TRBV15|TRBD2|many|TRBJ2-5
TGTGCCACCAGTACCCGGGGGGGAAAGACCCAGTACTTC
CATSTRGGKTQYF
>TRBV7-2|TRBD1|many|TRBJ2-7
TGTGCCAGCAGCCTCGGGACAGGGCTCTACGAGCAGTACTTC
CASSLGTGLYEQYF
>TRBV4-1|TRBD2|once|TRBJ2-3
TGCGCCAGCAGCCACATAGCGGGAGCCTCAGATACGCAGTATTTT
CASSHIAGASDTQYF
>TRBV12-3/TRBV12-4|NA|NA|TRBJ2-7
TGTGCCAGCAGTCAGGGCCATCCTGGGTACGAGCAGTACTTC
CASSQGHPGYEQYF
>TRBV12-3/TRBV12-4|TRBD2|many|TRBJ2-5
TGTGCCAGCAGTCTCGGACTAGCGGGTGCCCAAGAGACCCAGTACTTC
CASSLGLAGAQETQYF
>TRBV4-1|NA|NA|TRBJ1-3
TGCGCCAGCAGCCAAGTGTCTGGAAACACCATATATTTT
CASSQVSGNTIYF
>TRBV28|NA|NA|TRBJ2-7
TGTGTCAGCACCTCAACAGCGAACGGCTACGAGCAGTGCTTC
CVSTSTANGYEQCF
>TRBV12-3/TRBV12-4|NA|few|TRBJ1-1
TGTGCCAGCAGTGAATACGGGAGCCGCGGTGAAGCTTTCTTT
CASSEYGSRGEAFF
>TRBV25-1|NA|NA|TRBJ2-1
TGTGCCAGCAGTGGGCCCGAACCACTAGCTGTTGAGCAGTTCTTC
CASSGPEPLAVEQFF
>TRBV4-1|TRBD2|NA|TRBJ2-1
TGCGCCAGCAGCCAAGTAAGCGGGGTGTACAATGAGCAGTTCTTC
CASSQVSGVYNEQFF
>TRBV12-3/TRBV12-4|NA|many|TRBJ2-1
TGTGCCAGCAGTTTTAAGCGGCGGTCCCCGGGGAATGAGCAGTTCTTC
CASSFKRRSPGNEQFF
>TRBV20-1|NA|NA|TRBJ2-5
TGCAGTGCTAGAGATCCGACCGTAGGGGCCGTGGAGACCCAGTACTTC
CSARDPTVGAVETQYF
>TRBV10-2|NA|many|TRBJ2-3
TGCGCCAGCAGTGAGGACCAAACAGGCACAGATACGCAGTATTTT
CASSEDQTGTDTQYF
>TRBV6-2/TRBV6-3|TRBD2|NA|TRBJ2-7
TGTGCCAGCAGGACAACTAGCGGAGGAGACGAGCAGTACTTC
CASRTTSGGDEQYF
>TRBV5-4|NA|NA|TRBJ2-7
TGTGCCAGCAGCCACACCGGGACCCCCGTTCAGGAGCAGTACTTC
CASSHTGTPVQEQYF
>TRBV2|NA|NA|TRBJ2-1
TGTGCCAGACGGAGAACCTCCTACAATGAGCAGTTCTTC
CARRRTSYNEQFF
>TRBV7-2|NA|many|TRBJ2-5
TGTGCCAGCAGCTTAGGCCCGGGCAACCAAGAGACCCAGTACTTC
CASSLGPGNQETQYF
>TRBV27|NA|NA|TRBJ1-2
TGTGCCAGCAGTACCTCCGGACAGAAAAGAAATGGCTACACCTTC
CASSTSGQKRNGYTF
>TRBV6-5|TRBD2|NA|TRBJ2-3
TGTGCCAGCAGTTTTGCGGGAGGAGATACGCAGTATTTT
CASSFAGGDTQYF
>TRBV28|NA|many|TRBJ2-3
TGTGCCAGCAGTTTCTTCACAGATACGCAGTATTTT
CASSFFTDTQYF
>TRBV5-4|NA|NA|TRBJ1-3
TGTGCCAGCAGCGTTACTGGGTACTCTGGAAACACCATATATTTT
CASSVTGYSGNTIYF
>TRBV10-3|TRBD2|NA|TRBJ2-1
TGTGCCACCTTCGAGGGACTAGCGGGAAATGAGCAGTTCTTC
CATFEGLAGNEQFF
>TRBV11-2|TRBD1|few|TRBJ2-3
TGTGCCAGCAGCTTAGGCCGGGACAGGCTGACAGATACGCAGTATTTT
CASSLGRDRLTDTQYF
>TRBV7-9|NA|few|TRBJ1-6
TGTGCCAGCAGCTTAGGGGGGCCAGGGCTTTATTCACCCCTCCACTTT
CASSLGGPGLYSPLHF
>TRBV20-1|NA|NA|TRBJ2-3
TGCAGTGCTCCCAGCCTGATGGTGTACACAGATACGCAGTATTTT
CSAPSLMVYTDTQYF
>TRBV6-2/TRBV6-3|TRBD2|few|TRBJ2-1
TGTGCCAGCAGTTACCCTACGGGACTAGCCAACAATGAGCAGTTCTTC
CASSYPTGLANNEQFF
>TRBV20-1|TRBD2|NA|TRBJ2-1
TGCAGTGCTAGGACCGGGACTAGCGGCTCCTACAATGAGCAGTTCTTC
CSARTGTSGSYNEQFF
>TRBV7-9|NA|NA|TRBJ2-5
TGTGCCAGCAGCCCTATGACGGTTTTTCAAGAGACCCAGTACTTC
CASSPMTVFQETQYF
>TRBV11-3|NA|many|TRBJ1-1
TGTGCCAGCAGCTTAGAGAGCTCAACAGGGAGGACTGAAGCTTTCTTT
CASSLESSTGRTEAFF
>TRBV29-1|NA|few|TRBJ1-1
TGCAGCGTTGAAGCCGGGATCCACACTGAAGCTTTCTTT
CSVEAGIHTEAFF
>TRBV7-2|NA|NA|TRBJ2-3
TGTGCCAGCGGGGGTCGACCAGGAACAGATACGCAGTATTTT
CASGGRPGTDTQYF
>TRBV12-3/TRBV12-4|TRBD1|NA|TRBJ1-5
TGTGCCAGCAGCCCGGACAGGGGAGGACAGCCCCAGCATTTT
CASSPDRGGQPQHF
>TRBV19|NA|NA|TRBJ2-1
TGTGCCAGTAGTATAGACAGAGGTAACCGCGATGAGCAGTTCTTC
CASSIDRGNRDEQFF
>TRBV7-9|TRBD2|few|TRBJ2-3
TGTGCCAGCATCCTATCTGGGCTAGCGGGCACAGATACGCAGTATTTT
CASILSGLAGTDTQYF
>TRBV6-5|NA|many|TRBJ1-5
TGTGCCAGCAGTTACTCGGGCCAGGGGAGCAATCAGCCCCAGCATTTT
CASSYSGQGSNQPQHF
>TRBV11-3|TRBD1|NA|TRBJ2-3
TGTGCCAGCAGCATCGGACAGGGGATAACGGATACGCAGTATTTT
CASSIGQGITDTQYF
>TRBV11-2|NA|many|TRBJ2-6
TGTGCCAGCAGCAAGCACCGTCAGGGCTCTGGGGCCAACGTCCTGACTTTC
CASSKHRQGSGANVLTF
>TRBV4-2|TRBD2|NA|TRBJ2-1
TGTGCCAGCAGCCAAGAGTCACTAGCGGGTCACAATGAGCAGTTCTTC
CASSQESLAGHNEQFF
>TRBV30|NA|few|TRBJ2-7
TGTGCCTGGATTATGGGGGAAGTGCAGTACTTC
CAWIMGEVQYF
>TRBV7-2|NA|NA|TRBJ2-2
TGTGCCAGCAGCTTATACCACAGGGCGAACACCGGGGAGCTGTTTTTT
CASSLYHRANTGELFF
>TRBV20-1|TRBD1|NA|TRBJ1-5
TGCAGTGCTTGGCCTATTGGGACAGGGGGACAGCAGCCCCAGCATTTT
CSAWPIGTGGQQPQHF
>TRBV7-7|NA|many|TRBJ2-2
TGTGCCAGCAGCTATCTATCCGGGGAGCTGTTTTTT
CASSYLSGELFF
>TRBV10-3|NA|many|TRBJ2-2
TGTGCCATCAGTGAGTCGGCCAGGAACACCGGGGAGCTGTTTTTT
CAISESARNTGELFF
>TRBV24-1|TRBD1|NA|TRBJ1-4
TGTGCCACCAGTGAAGGGACAGCAAATGAAAAACTGTTTTTT
CATSEGTANEKLFF
>TRBV4-1|TRBD2|few|TRBJ2-1
TGCGCCAGCAGCCAAGTCCCGGGACTAGGGGGGAATGAGCAGTTCTTC
CASSQVPGLGGNEQFF
>TRBV12-3/TRBV12-4|NA|many|TRBJ1-1
TGTGCCAGCAGTCACCCTAGAGGGGGGGGGATGAACACTGAAGCTTTCTTT
CASSHPRGGGMNTEAFF
>TRBV12-3/TRBV12-4|NA|many|TRBJ1-1
TGTGCCAGCAGACAGGGAAGCGGGAACACTGAAGCTTTCTTT
CASRQGSGNTEAFF
>TRBV12-3/TRBV12-4|TRBD1|few|TRBJ1-1
TGTGCCAGCAGCGGACAGGTAGGCACTGAAGCTTTCTTT
CASSGQVGTEAFF
>TRBV6-2/TRBV6-3|NA|NA|TRBJ1-4
TGTGCCAGCAGTTACTCGAGTGTAGAAAAACTGTTTTTT
CASSYSSVEKLFF
>TRBV27|TRBD2|few|TRBJ2-3
TGTGCCAGCAGCCAGAAAGGGCTAGCGGGAGGGCCGCAAGCTGGAGATACGCAGTATTTT
CASSQKGLAGGPQAGDTQYF